The 19 T cell receptor beta chains given below trace back to one sample, sequenced in a study of blood T cell repertoires in COVID-19. Clones were read by immunoSEQ multiplex PCR, and TCRdb kept only the in-frame ones, dropping some. The data show approximately 190,000 clones, 84% seen once. The sample comprised PBMCs or T cells enriched from blood (not recorded which). The source is a woman in her twenties or thirties who had been exposed to COVID-19.

This sequence joins TRBV29-1 and TRBJ2-5; 9 nucleotides agree with TRBD1. Germline CDR1 is SQVTM and CDR2 is ANQGSEA. CDR3 length equals 15 residues. The ends lost 4 bases at V and 1 base at J; junction bases unmatched: 7. CDR3 in amino acids: CSVGEGTGTQETQYF. CDR3 nucleotides: TGCAGCGTTGGAGAGGGGACAGGGACCCAAGAGACCCAGTACTTC.

The chain couples TRBV7-6 to TRBJ1-4, with 8 bases matching TRBD1. The J segment lost 6 bases and the V segment lost 5 bases, leaving 5 bases of the junction unmatched. The CDR3 totals 14 residues. Germline V gene sequence: CDR1 SGHVS, CDR2 FNYEAQ. For the CDR3, the DNA is TGTGCCAGCAGCCAGGACAGGGACGATGAAAAACTGTTTTTT. Its translation is CASSQDRDDEKLFF.

The chain couples TRBV27 to TRBJ1-6; 9 bases line up with TRBD1. Germline lookup yields CDR1 MNHEY and CDR2 SMNVEV (reference sequence). V lost 4 bases, J lost 10 bases, and 17 bases stayed unmatched. The CDR3 runs to 18 residues. CDR3 protein: CASSWDRDHVEYGSPLHF. CDR3 in DNA: TGTGCCAGCAGTTGGGACAGGGACCACGTTGAGTACGGGTCACCCCTCCACTTT.

The chain carries TRBV6-5 and TRBJ1-1; TRBD1 is a possible D gene (5 bases). Trimming stripped 0 bases from V and 4 bases from J, with 12 bases between. Germline V lookup: CDR1 MNHEY, CDR2 SVGAGI. The CDR3 has 15 residues. Written as DNA, the CDR3 is TGTGCCAGCAGTTACTCTGGAGGAGGGACCACTGAAGCTTTCTTT. It yields the protein CASSYSGGGTTEAFF.

The V gene is TRBV29-1, the J gene TRBJ1-1; D gene uncertain. The CDR3 covers 12 residues. Germline V CDR1 and CDR2: SQVTM, ANQGSEA. V lost 1 base and J lost 3, with 6 bases in between. The CDR3 loop reads CSVEAQYTEAFF. The CDR3 nucleotides are TGCAGCGTTGAAGCGCAGTACACTGAAGCTTTCTTT.

J is TRBJ2-5 and V is TRBV5-4, with 11 bases fitting TRBD2. The CDR3 has 15 residues. The ends lost 3 bases at V and 3 bases at J; junction bases unmatched: 4. Germline values: CDR1 SGHNT, CDR2 YYREEE (reference sequence). Written as DNA, the CDR3 is TGTGCCAGCAGCTCTCCGGGACTAGCGGAAGAGACCCAGTACTTC. This gives the protein CASSSPGLAEETQYF.

The gene calls are TRBV4-3 and TRBJ1-3; no reliable D call. V was cut by 0 bases and J by 2 bases, with 14 bases left in between. The CDR3 consists of 17 residues. Germline assignment: CDR1 LGHNA and CDR2 YSLEER. CDR3 amino acids: CASSQDEEGVAGNTIYF. The CDR3 DNA is TGCGCCAGCAGCCAAGATGAGGAGGGCGTCGCTGGAAACACCATATATTTT.

The V gene is TRBV24-1, the J gene TRBJ1-5; the match to TRBD1 covers 8 bases. Germline assignment: CDR1 KGHDR and CDR2 SFDVKD. The CDR3 has 17 amino acids. The V and J ends lost 7 bases and 6 bases, in that order; junction bases with no gene match: 16. The chain's CDR3 is CATSSDSGTGKRQPQHF. Written as DNA, the CDR3 is TGTGCCACCAGCAGCGACTCCGGGACAGGAAAGCGTCAGCCCCAGCATTTT.

The CDR3 loop reads CASSLVLAGGSYEQYF. Written as DNA, the CDR3 is TGCGCCAGCAGCTTGGTATTAGCGGGGGGATCCTACGAGCAGTACTTC. The chain has TRBV5-1 and TRBJ2-7; TRBD2 matches 10 bases. The CDR3 contains 16 residues. Germline V gene data show CDR1 as SGHRS and CDR2 as YFSETQ. J lost 1 base, V lost 0 bases, and 4 bases had no gene match.

V is TRBV10-1 and J is TRBJ2-3; D perhaps matches TRBD2 (5 bases). With 2 bases removed from V and 2 bases from J, the gap between germline ends came to 17 bases. Looked up from germline, CDR1 is WNHNN and CDR2 is SYGVQD (reference sequence). The length of the CDR3 is 17 residues. DNA of the CDR3: TGCGCCAGCAGTGAGGAGGGTGTGACTCGGCACACAGATACGCAGTATTTT. As protein: CASSEEGVTRHTDTQYF.

In this sample, this clone turned up once. The CDR3 DNA reads TGTGCCACCACCGTACAGGGATTGAACACTGAAGCTTTCTTT. This translates into CATTVQGLNTEAFF. V gene TRBV2 combines with J gene TRBJ1-1, with D tentatively TRBD1 (6 bases). This CDR3 contains 14 residues. Trimming stripped 10 bases from V and 0 bases from J, with 15 bases between. Germline CDR1 is SNHLY and CDR2 is FYNNEI.

This sequence joins TRBV4-2 and TRBJ2-5; 10 bases fit TRBD2. Germline V gene data show CDR1 as LGHNA and CDR2 as YNFKEQ. Losses at the gene ends were 3 bases for V and 3 bases for J; bases not matched to a gene: 7. This CDR3 is built from 16 residues. The CDR3 region has the DNA TGTGCCAGCAGCCATGGGAGGCTAGCGGGGGAAGAGACCCAGTACTTC. The encoded protein is CASSHGRLAGEETQYF.

J is TRBJ1-1 and V is TRBV28, with TRBD1 as a possible D gene (5 bases). Germline CDR1 MDHEN, CDR2 SYDVKM. V was shortened by 3 bases and J by 1 base, with 6 bases between the two germline ends. The CDR3 is 13 amino acids. The CDR3 DNA follows: TGTGCCAGCAGTTTCACAGGGAACACTGAAGCTTTCTTT. This gives the protein CASSFTGNTEAFF.

The chain joins TRBV5-4 to TRBJ1-4; 8 bases map to TRBD1. The junction had 11 bases not matched to a gene; V was cut back by 2 bases and J by 8 bases. Per the germline V gene, CDR1 is SGHNT and CDR2 is YYREEE (reference sequence). This CDR3 region has 16 residues. The CDR3 DNA is TGTGCCAGCAGCTTAATAACGCAGGGGGCGAAAGAAAAACTGTTTTTT. It yields the protein CASSLITQGAKEKLFF.

The rearrangement joins TRBV4-3 to TRBJ2-7, with D perhaps TRBD2 (5 bases). Trimming took off 2 bases at V and 1 base at J, with 12 bases between the two ends. CDR3 size: 15 residues. The germline gives CDR1 LGHNA, CDR2 YSLEER. CDR3 residues: CASSQKDYGSYEQYF. As DNA, the CDR3 is TGCGCCAGCAGCCAAAAAGACTACGGTTCCTACGAGCAGTACTTC.

The chain recombines TRBV14 with TRBJ1-1; D gene uncertain. V was trimmed by 8 bases and J by 0 bases, leaving 7 bases between them. The CDR3 runs to 12 residues. Germline loops: CDR1 SGHDN, CDR2 FVKESK. Written as DNA, the CDR3 is TGTGCCAGCCGGGGTGTGAACACTGAAGCTTTCTTT. Translation: CASRGVNTEAFF.

V is TRBV6-2 or TRBV6-3 and J is TRBJ2-1; D not certain. The CDR3 loop spans 14 amino acids. Germline V gives CDR1 MNHEY, CDR2 SVGEGT. V was shortened by 4 bases and J by 2 bases, with 9 bases between the two germline ends. Here the CDR3 reads CASSSRSAYNEQFF. The CDR3 coding sequence is TGTGCCAGCAGTTCCCGGTCGGCCTACAATGAGCAGTTCTTC.

This chain's CDR3 is CASNFREGGNTEAFF. CDR3 nucleotides: TGTGCCAGCAACTTTCGAGAGGGTGGGAACACTGAAGCTTTCTTT. The rearrangement joins TRBV6-5 to TRBJ1-1; D is ambiguous. This CDR3 spans 15 amino acids. V lost 7 bases, J lost 1 base, and 16 bases lay in between. Germline CDR1 reads MNHEY; CDR2 reads SVGAGI.

The V gene is TRBV7-8, the J gene TRBJ1-2, with a possible D match to TRBD1 (6 bases). The CDR3 sequence is 14 residues long. Germline lookup yields CDR1 SGHVS and CDR2 FQNEAQ. V lost 7 bases, J lost 6 bases, and 18 bases lay in between. The CDR3 nucleotides read TGTGCCAGCACCCAAAGGGGGGGCTCTAATGGCTACACCTTC. Translating it yields CASTQRGGSNGYTF.